This TCR beta chain was retrieved from a study of blood T cells in healthy people across ages. Overall study context: About one barcoded beta molecule per two T cells was the capture yield of template switching. Broader study findings: There was a strong correlation between TCR beta diversity and naive T cell percentage. Among T cells, TCR beta diversity per million cells dropped roughly linearly as age rose.

This CDR3 region has 12 residues. V dropped 0 bases and J dropped 7 bases, with 6 bases sitting between them. The germline CDR1 and CDR2 sequences are MNHNS and SASEGT. Concerning this clonotype itself: The antigen is unknown.

The second PCR ran 7 to 11 cycles with a sample-barcoded 5' primer and J-beta primers. One entry per CDR3 protein, called by TCRdb with MiXCR from the 5' RACE reads. The profile shows 1.5 million to 2 million distinct CDR3 sequences, roughly 43% of them singletons. Donation came from healthy Caucasian individuals in Russia who were aged about 6 to 95. The chain joins TRBV6-1 to TRBJ2-5; D remains unclear. Sequencing used blood. The sequence was collected from a human donor in good health. The CDR3 nucleotides are TGTGCCAGCAGTGAAGCCTGGACGACCCAGTACTTC. It specifies CASSEAWTTQYF.